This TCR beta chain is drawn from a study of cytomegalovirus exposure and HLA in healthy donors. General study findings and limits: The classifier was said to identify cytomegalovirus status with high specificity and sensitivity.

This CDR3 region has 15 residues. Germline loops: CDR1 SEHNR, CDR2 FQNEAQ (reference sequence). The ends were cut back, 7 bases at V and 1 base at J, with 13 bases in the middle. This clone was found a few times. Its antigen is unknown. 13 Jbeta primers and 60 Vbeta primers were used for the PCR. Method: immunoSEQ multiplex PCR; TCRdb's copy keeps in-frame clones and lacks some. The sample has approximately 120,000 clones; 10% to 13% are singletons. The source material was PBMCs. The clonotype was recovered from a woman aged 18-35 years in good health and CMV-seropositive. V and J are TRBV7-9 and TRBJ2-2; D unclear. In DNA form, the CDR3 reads TGTGCCAGCATCGAATGGAGTGTGAACACCGGGGAGCTGTTTTTT. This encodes CASIEWSVNTGELFF.